This T cell receptor (beta chain) was obtained from a study of blood T cell repertoires in COVID-19. Study details: Samples taken during acute and convalescent COVID-19 were collected in the United States, Italy and Spain. From T cells, B-cell-depleted T cells, or PBMCs came the material, which was cDNA or gDNA.

Patients at the Seattle site were enrolled during active infection and followed longitudinally. Germline V gives CDR1 LNHDA, CDR2 SQIVND (reference sequence). The V gene lost 2 bases and the J gene lost 4 bases, with 14 bases spanning the gap. This CDR3 is built from 15 residues. In the source study's methods: It was from reference gene primer amplification that nucleated cell counts were estimated. TCRdb's copy holds only in-frame clones and misses some; the assay was immunoSEQ multiplex PCR. Clone size and V and J calls were adopted from that table, with D and trimming inferred from the DNA. The sample yields 250,000 to 300,000 clones, roughly nine tenths seen once.

Sequencing used peripheral blood. The chain joins TRBV19 to TRBJ1-1; weak D call: TRBD1 (5 bases). The sequence was collected from a woman younger than 45 with COVID-19, enrolled during active disease. In nucleotides, the CDR3 is TGTGCCAGTAGTATATCATGGGGGGTCGGCACTGAAGCTTTCTTT. Its translation: CASSISWGVGTEAFF.